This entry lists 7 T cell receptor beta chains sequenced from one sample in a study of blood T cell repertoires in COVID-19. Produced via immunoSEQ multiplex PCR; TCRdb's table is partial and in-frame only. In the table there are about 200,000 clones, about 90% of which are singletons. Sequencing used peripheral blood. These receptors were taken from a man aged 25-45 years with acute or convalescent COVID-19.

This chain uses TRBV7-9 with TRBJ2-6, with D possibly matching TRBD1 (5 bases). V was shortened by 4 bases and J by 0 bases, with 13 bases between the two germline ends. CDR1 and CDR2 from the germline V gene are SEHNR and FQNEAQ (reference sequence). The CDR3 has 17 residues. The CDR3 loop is CASSYLTASSGANVLTF. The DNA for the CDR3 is TGTGCCAGCAGCTATTTGACAGCTAGCTCTGGGGCCAACGTCCTGACTTTC.

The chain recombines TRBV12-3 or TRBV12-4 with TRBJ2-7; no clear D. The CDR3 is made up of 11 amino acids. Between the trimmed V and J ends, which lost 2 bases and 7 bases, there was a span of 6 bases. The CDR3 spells CASSLYSEQYF. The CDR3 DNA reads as TGTGCCAGCAGTTTATACAGTGAGCAGTACTTC.

The CDR3 DNA sequence: TGTGCCAGCAGAGGAGGGGGCAGGCAGTTCTTC. Its protein product is CASRGGGRQFF. The rearrangement links TRBV4-2 to TRBJ2-1; perhaps TRBD1 as D (7 bases). The V end lost 6 bases, the J end lost 12 bases, and 12 bases lay between the germline ends. The CDR3 totals 11 residues. Germline V gives CDR1 LGHNA, CDR2 YNFKEQ.

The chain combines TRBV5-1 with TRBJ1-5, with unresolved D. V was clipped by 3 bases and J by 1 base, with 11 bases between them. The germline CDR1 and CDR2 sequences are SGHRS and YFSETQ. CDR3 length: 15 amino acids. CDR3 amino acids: CASSSVAGSNQPQHF. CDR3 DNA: TGCGCCAGCAGCTCAGTGGCGGGAAGCAATCAGCCCCAGCATTTT.

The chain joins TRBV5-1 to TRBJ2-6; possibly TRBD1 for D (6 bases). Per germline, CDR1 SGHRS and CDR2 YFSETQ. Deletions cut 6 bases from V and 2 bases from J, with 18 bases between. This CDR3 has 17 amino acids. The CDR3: CASTETGMGTGANVLTF. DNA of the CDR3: TGCGCCAGCACCGAAACAGGGATGGGGACTGGGGCCAACGTCCTGACTTTC.

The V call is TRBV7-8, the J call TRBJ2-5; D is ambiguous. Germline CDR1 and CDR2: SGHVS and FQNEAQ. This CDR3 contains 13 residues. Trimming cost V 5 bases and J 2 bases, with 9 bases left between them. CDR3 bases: TGTGCCAGCAGCCATCACGCGCAAGAGACCCAGTACTTC. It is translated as CASSHHAQETQYF.

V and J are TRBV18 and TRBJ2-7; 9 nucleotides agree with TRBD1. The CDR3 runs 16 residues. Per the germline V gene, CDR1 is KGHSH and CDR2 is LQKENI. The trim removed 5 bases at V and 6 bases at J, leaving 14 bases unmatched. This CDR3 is CASSIFGTGTSREQYF. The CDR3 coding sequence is TGTGCCAGCTCAATTTTCGGGACAGGGACTTCTCGCGAGCAGTACTTC.